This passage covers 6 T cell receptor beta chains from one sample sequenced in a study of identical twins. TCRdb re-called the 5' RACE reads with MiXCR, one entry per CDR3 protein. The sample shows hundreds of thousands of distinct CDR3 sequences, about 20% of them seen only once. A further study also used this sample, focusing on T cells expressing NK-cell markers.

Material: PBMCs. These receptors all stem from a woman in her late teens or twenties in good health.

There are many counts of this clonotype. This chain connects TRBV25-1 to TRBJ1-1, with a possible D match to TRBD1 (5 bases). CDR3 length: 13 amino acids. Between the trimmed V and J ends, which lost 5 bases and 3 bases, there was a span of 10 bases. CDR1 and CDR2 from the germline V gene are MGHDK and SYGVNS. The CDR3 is CASSRGGYTEAFF. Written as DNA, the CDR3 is TGTGCCAGCAGTCGGGGCGGTTACACTGAAGCTTTCTTT.

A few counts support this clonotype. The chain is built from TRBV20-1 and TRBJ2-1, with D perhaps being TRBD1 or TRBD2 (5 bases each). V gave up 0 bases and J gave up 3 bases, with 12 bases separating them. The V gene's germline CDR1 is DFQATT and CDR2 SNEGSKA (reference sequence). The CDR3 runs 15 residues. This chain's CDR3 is CSARDLTGLYNEQFF. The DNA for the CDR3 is TGCAGTGCTAGAGATCTCACAGGACTCTACAATGAGCAGTTCTTC.

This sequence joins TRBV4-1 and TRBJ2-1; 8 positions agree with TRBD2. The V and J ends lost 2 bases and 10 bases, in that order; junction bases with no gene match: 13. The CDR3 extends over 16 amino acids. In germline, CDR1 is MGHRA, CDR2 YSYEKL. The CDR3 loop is CASSQKLAASSWEQFF. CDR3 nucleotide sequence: TGCGCCAGCAGCCAAAAACTAGCGGCATCGTCGTGGGAGCAGTTCTTC.

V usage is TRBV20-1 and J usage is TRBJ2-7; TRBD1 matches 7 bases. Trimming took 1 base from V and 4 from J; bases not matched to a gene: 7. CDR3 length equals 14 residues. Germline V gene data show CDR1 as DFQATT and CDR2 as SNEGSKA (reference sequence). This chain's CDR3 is CSARAPDREYEQYF. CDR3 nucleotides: TGCAGTGCTAGAGCCCCCGACAGGGAATACGAGCAGTACTTC.

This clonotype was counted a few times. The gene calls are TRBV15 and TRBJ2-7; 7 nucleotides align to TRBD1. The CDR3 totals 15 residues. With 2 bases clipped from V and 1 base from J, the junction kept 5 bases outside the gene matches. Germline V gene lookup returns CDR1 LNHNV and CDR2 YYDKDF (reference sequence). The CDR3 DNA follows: TGTGCCACCAGCAGACCCGGGACAGCTTCCTACGAGCAGTACTTC. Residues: CATSRPGTASYEQYF. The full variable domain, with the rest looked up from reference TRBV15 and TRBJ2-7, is DAMVIQNPRYQVTQFGKPVTLSCSQTLNHNVMYWYQQKSSQAPKLLFHYYDKDFNNEADTPDNFQSRRPNTSFCFLDIRSPGLGDTAMYLCATSRPGTASYEQYFGPGTRLTVT.

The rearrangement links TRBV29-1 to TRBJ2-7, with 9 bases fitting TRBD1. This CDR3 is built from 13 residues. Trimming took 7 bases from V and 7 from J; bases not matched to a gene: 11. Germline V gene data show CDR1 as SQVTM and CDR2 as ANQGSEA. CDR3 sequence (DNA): TGCAGCGCCTGGTGGACAGGGGATGAGGAGCAGTACTTC. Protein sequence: CSAWWTGDEEQYF.